Presented here are 12 T cell receptor beta chains from one specimen sequenced in a study of blood T cell repertoires in COVID-19. TCRdb keeps only in-frame clones here, not all; method: immunoSEQ multiplex PCR. Of fewer than 150,000 clones detected, 88% appear once; the ten largest clones hold roughly 10%. Sample: peripheral blood. These receptor sequences come from a man aged 45 to 65 with active or convalescent COVID-19.

V usage is TRBV6-5 and J usage is TRBJ2-7; TRBD1 agrees at 7 bases. Germline lookup yields CDR1 MNHEY and CDR2 SVGAGI. Unmatched junction bases numbered 10, after V lost 6 bases and J lost 5 bases. The CDR3 has 14 amino acids. The CDR3 DNA reads as TGTGCCAGCAGGAGACAGGGAGCCCCCAACGAGCAGTACTTC. Translated, it gives CASRRQGAPNEQYF.

The rearrangement links TRBV29-1 to TRBJ2-2, with 11 bases fitting TRBD1. J lost 5 bases, V lost 1 base, and 6 bases had no gene match. CDR3 length: 16 residues. CDR1 and CDR2 from the germline V gene are SQVTM and ANQGSEA. In DNA, the CDR3 is TGCAGCGTTGAAGTAGGCGGGACAGGGGGAACCGGGGAGCTGTTTTTT. Translation gives CSVEVGGTGGTGELFF.

This chain links TRBV28 with TRBJ2-7; TRBD2 agrees at 8 bases. Germline trimming cut 5 bases from V and 3 bases from J; bases unmatched to any gene: 9. This CDR3 region has 15 residues. Germline loops: CDR1 MDHEN, CDR2 SYDVKM. The CDR3 sequence: CASSPPGGRLYEQYF. The CDR3 DNA reads as TGTGCCAGCAGTCCCCCGGGCGGGAGGCTCTACGAGCAGTACTTC.

The chain uses TRBV13 and TRBJ2-7, with D unclear. The CDR3 sequence is 12 residues long. The germline V gene has CDR1 PRHDT and CDR2 FYEKMQ (reference sequence). Trimming removed 0 bases at V and 3 bases at J, with 3 bases between. The CDR3 DNA sequence: TGTGCCAGCAGCTTAGGTTACTACGAGCAGTACTTC. This codes for CASSLGYYEQYF.

The chain is built from TRBV7-9 and TRBJ2-4; D is perhaps TRBD2 (5 bases). CDR3 length: 17 amino acids. CDR1 is SEHNR, CDR2 FQNEAQ, per germline (reference sequence). The ends were cut back, 1 base at V and 0 bases at J, with 13 bases in the middle. The CDR3 DNA is TGTGCCAGCAGCTTAGACGGGCGGGCGGTAGCCAAAAACATTCAGTACTTC. The encoded protein is CASSLDGRAVAKNIQYF.

The chain employs TRBV5-1 and TRBJ1-1; possible D gene TRBD1, 6 bases. CDR1 is SGHRS and CDR2 is YFSETQ in the germline V gene. V gave up 0 bases and J gave up 10 bases, with 16 bases separating them. The CDR3 length is 14 residues. CDR3: CASSLEGQGRGAFF. In DNA, the CDR3 is TGCGCCAGCAGCTTGGAGGGTCAGGGGAGGGGAGCTTTCTTT.

The CDR3: CASSLRLAGDNEQFF. The CDR3 nucleotides read TGTGCCAGCAGCTTAAGACTAGCGGGAGACAATGAGCAGTTCTTC. The chain is built from TRBV7-2 and TRBJ2-1; TRBD2 aligns across 12 bases. Germline CDR1 reads SGHTA; CDR2 reads FQGNSA. Trimming cost V 2 bases and J 5 bases; bases outside gene matches: 1. This CDR3 spans 15 amino acids. Using reference TRBV7-2 and TRBJ2-1 for the parts outside the CDR3, the full variable domain is GAGVSQSPSNKVTEKGKDVELRCDPISGHTALYWYRQSLGQGLEFLIYFQGNSAPDKSGLPSDRFSAERTGGSVSTLTIQRTQQEDSAVYLCASSLRLAGDNEQFFGPGTRLTVL.

The chain recombines TRBV28 with TRBJ2-7; the match to TRBD2 covers 10 bases. The CDR3 spans 15 residues. V trimming: 6 bases; J trimming: 0 bases; junction bases outside the gene matches: 5. Germline loops: CDR1 MDHEN, CDR2 SYDVKM. This CDR3 reads CASSERLAGSYEQYF. The CDR3 region has the DNA TGTGCCAGCAGCGAAAGACTAGCGGGCTCCTACGAGCAGTACTTC.

The rearrangement links TRBV24-1 to TRBJ2-3; 9 bases align to TRBD1. This CDR3 region has 17 residues. CDR1 KGHDR and CDR2 SFDVKD come from the germline V gene. The V and J ends lost 2 bases and 2 bases, in that order; junction bases with no gene match: 7. The CDR3 loop reads CATSDYYGTGTTDTQYF. CDR3 DNA: TGTGCCACCAGTGATTACTACGGGACAGGGACCACAGATACGCAGTATTTT.

V usage is TRBV11-3 and J usage is TRBJ2-7, with D maybe TRBD2 (5 bases). Germline CDR1 SGHNT, CDR2 YENEEA. CDR3 size: 12 residues. Trimming removed 5 bases from V and 2 bases from J, with 7 bases in between. The CDR3 protein is CASSTGTYEQYF. The CDR3, as DNA: TGTGCCAGCAGCACCGGGACCTACGAGCAGTACTTC.

The genes are TRBV24-1 and TRBJ2-3, with TRBD1 as a possible D gene (6 bases). The CDR3 has 16 amino acids. Trimming cost V 5 bases and J 0 bases, with 14 bases left between them. The germline V gene has CDR1 KGHDR and CDR2 SFDVKD. The CDR3 DNA sequence: TGTGCCACCAGTGCCGCGGACAGATCTAGCACAGATACGCAGTATTTT. Its translation is CATSAADRSSTDTQYF.

The chain carries TRBV6-6 and TRBJ2-2; a possible D gene is TRBD2 (5 bases). Per the germline V gene, CDR1 is MNHNY and CDR2 is SVGAGI (reference sequence). The CDR3 has 14 amino acids. The V and J ends lost 2 bases and 7 bases respectively, with 11 bases between them. The CDR3: CASSYPLGVGELFF. CDR3 in DNA: TGTGCCAGCAGTTACCCCCTCGGGGTCGGGGAGCTGTTTTTT.